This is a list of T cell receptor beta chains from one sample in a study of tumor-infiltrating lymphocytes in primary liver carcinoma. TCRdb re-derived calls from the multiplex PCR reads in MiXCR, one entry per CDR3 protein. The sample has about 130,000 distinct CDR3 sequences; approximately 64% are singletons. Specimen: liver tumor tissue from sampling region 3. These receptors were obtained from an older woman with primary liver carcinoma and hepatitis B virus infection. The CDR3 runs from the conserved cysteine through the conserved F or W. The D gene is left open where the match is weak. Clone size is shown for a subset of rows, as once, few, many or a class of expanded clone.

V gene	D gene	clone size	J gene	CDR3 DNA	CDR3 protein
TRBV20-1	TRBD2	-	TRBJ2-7	TGCAGTGCTACTAGCGGGAGGGTCCTATACGAGCAGTACTTC	CSATSGRVLYEQYF
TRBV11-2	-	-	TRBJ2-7	TGTGCAAGCAGCTTCACCTCACACGGGGCGGGGGAGCAGTACTTC	CASSFTSHGAGEQYF
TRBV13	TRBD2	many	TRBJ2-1	TGTGCCAGCAGCATACGTCCTAGCGGGAGATCCTACAATGAGCAGTTCTTC	CASSIRPSGRSYNEQFF
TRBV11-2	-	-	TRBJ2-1	TGTGCCAGCAGCGTGCCGGGATTATGGGACAATGGGCGGTTCTTC	CASSVPGLWDNGRFF
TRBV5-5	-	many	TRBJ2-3	TGTGCCAGCAGCAAATCCCGAGCGGCTAGCACAGATACGCAGTATTTT	CASSKSRAASTDTQYF
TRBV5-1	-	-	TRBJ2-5	TGCGCCAGCAGCTTTAACACCCCACCTCAAGAGACCCAGTACTTC	CASSFNTPPQETQYF
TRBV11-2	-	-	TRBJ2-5	TGTGCCAGTAGCCTCTCGGACATGACCCAGTACTTC	CASSLSDMTQYF
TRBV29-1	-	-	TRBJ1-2	TGCAGCGCCAACGGGGGGCCGCAGGCTAACTATGGCTACACCTTC	CSANGGPQANYGYTF
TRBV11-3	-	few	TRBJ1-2	TGTGCCAGCAGCTTAAACCATGAGGGGCATGGCTACACCTTC	CASSLNHEGHGYTF
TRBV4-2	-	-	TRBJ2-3	TGTGCCAGCAGTCAAGGGGGACTGGCCGAAAGTACGCAGTATTTT	CASSQGGLAESTQYF
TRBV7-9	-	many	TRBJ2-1	TGTGCCAGCAGCTTAGGCCAGGGGTTAGGCCACAATGAGCAGTTCTTC	CASSLGQGLGHNEQFF